This record covers a single TCR beta chain. This table comes from immunoSEQ multiplex PCR, and its TCRdb copy is limited to in-frame clones, with some not included. The sample carries 300,000 to 400,000 clones, just over 85% recorded once. The V gene's germline CDR1 is SGDLS and CDR2 YYNGEE. V was shortened by 3 bases and J by 1 base, with 15 bases between the two germline ends. The CDR3 is made up of 16 amino acids. The data were taken from a study of blood T cell repertoires in COVID-19. Study overall: T cells, B-cell-depleted T cells, or PBMCs supplied cDNA or gDNA.

The age range of participants was 18 to 89 years, with residence in about 25 US areas. Cohort allocation depended upon clinical history that participants reported. The sequencing input was PBMCs or T cells enriched from blood (not recorded which). The sequence derives from a woman aged 40 to 55 with acute COVID-19. The genes are TRBV9 and TRBJ2-3, with D perhaps TRBD2 (5 bases). CDR3 nucleotides: TGTGCCAGCAGCGAAAGCGGCCTCCAAGGCACAGATACGCAGTATTTT. Translated: CASSESGLQGTDTQYF. Full variable domain (rest looked up from reference TRBV9 and TRBJ2-3): DSGVTQTPKHLITATGQRVTLRCSPRSGDLSVYWYQQSLDQGLQFLIQYYNGEERAKGNILERFSAQQFPDLHSELNLSSLELGDSALYFCASSESGLQGTDTQYFGPGTRLTVL.